Sequencing of this T cell receptor beta chain was carried out in a study of shared clonotypes between healthy human individuals. Produced via immunoSEQ multiplex PCR; TCRdb's table is partial and in-frame only. The table lists around 1.4 million clones, about 98.5% of them singletons, with 0.3% to 0.45% in the top ten. The CDR3 has 13 residues. The germline gives CDR1 LGHNA, CDR2 YNFKEQ. Trimming left V 3 bases short and J 6 bases short, with 10 bases between. As concerns this clone: Its antigen is unidentified.

Whole-study findings and limits: Shared across several donors were about 4.8% of the naive CD4 clonotypes.

Specimen: naive CD4+ T cells sorted from blood. Subset specified: CD45RA+ positively selected. The gene calls are TRBV4-2 and TRBJ2-3; no clear D gene. The TCR sequence derives from a man aged 30 to 39 in good health. CDR3 DNA: TGTGCCAGCAGCCACTCCTCGGTGGATACGCAGTATTTT. Protein product: CASSHSSVDTQYF.